These 27 T cell receptor beta chains were all obtained from the same sample, sequenced in a study of T cells after yellow fever vaccination. Via MiXCR, TCRdb re-called the 5' RACE reads, giving one row per CDR3 protein. The sample has 120,000 or so distinct CDR3 sequences; nearly 15% are singletons. Source: CD8+ T cells sorted from PBMCs, taken 5 days after the yellow fever booster vaccination. The receptors originated from a man aged 18 to 29 who received the YFV17D yellow fever vaccine.

The CDR3, as DNA: TGTGCCAGCAGCTTGCCGGGAATCAGCTCCTACAATGAGCAGTTCTTC. It translates to CASSLPGISSYNEQFF. The gene calls are TRBV7-2 and TRBJ2-1; tentative D call: TRBD2 (5 bases). This CDR3 comprises 16 residues. Germline V gives CDR1 SGHTA, CDR2 FQGNSA. V was pared by 3 bases and J by 0 bases, with 12 bases between.

This clonotype was detected only a few times. The rearrangement uses TRBV6-5 and TRBJ2-3, with D tentatively TRBD2 (5 bases). The CDR3 runs 14 residues. Trimming took 4 bases from V and 2 from J, leaving 10 bases between them. The germline V gene encodes CDR1 MNHEY and CDR2 SVGAGI. DNA for the CDR3: TGTGCCAGCAGTTTAGAGCGGAACACAGATACGCAGTATTTT. Amino acid sequence: CASSLERNTDTQYF.

The CDR3 loop reads CASSQERRVNTEAFF. DNA of the CDR3: TGCGCCAGCAGCCAAGAAAGGCGAGTGAACACTGAAGCTTTCTTT. The gene calls are TRBV4-3 and TRBJ1-1; D call uncertain. Germline CDR1 reads LGHNA; CDR2 reads YSLEER. The CDR3 covers 15 residues. Trimming removed 0 bases from V and 0 bases from J, with 8 bases in between.

This clonotype was seen ten or more times. This chain uses TRBV12-3 or TRBV12-4 with TRBJ2-1, with 12 bases identical to TRBD1. This CDR3 contains 16 residues. Unmatched junction bases numbered 5, after V lost 8 bases and J lost 0 bases. In DNA form, the CDR3 reads TGTGCCAGCGCGGGACAGGGGGCGAGCTCCTACAATGAGCAGTTCTTC. Translation gives CASAGQGASSYNEQFF.

This clonotype was observed a few times. The chain recombines TRBV7-2 with TRBJ2-5; no firm D call. Per the germline V gene, CDR1 is SGHTA and CDR2 is FQGNSA. CDR3 length: 14 amino acids. V lost 1 base and J 5 bases, leaving 11 bases between the germline ends. Here the CDR3 reads CASSLDSGVETQYF. In DNA, the CDR3 is TGTGCCAGCAGCTTAGACTCGGGTGTGGAGACCCAGTACTTC.

The chain employs TRBV11-2 and TRBJ1-6; 9 bases match TRBD1. CDR3 length equals 18 residues. Losses at the gene ends were 5 bases for V and 0 bases for J; bases not matched to a gene: 8. Germline V gene lookup returns CDR1 SGHAT and CDR2 FQNNGV. The chain's CDR3 is CASSQGQGPHSYNSPLHF. For the CDR3, the DNA is TGTGCCAGCAGCCAGGGACAGGGTCCTCACTCCTATAATTCACCCCTCCACTTT.

CDR3 region: CAWTPAGYGYTF. The DNA of the CDR3 is TGTGCCTGGACCCCGGCAGGCTATGGCTACACCTTC. The V call is TRBV30, the J call TRBJ1-2; D is unclear. Trimming took off 4 bases at V and 4 bases at J, with 10 bases between the two ends. The CDR3 contains 12 residues. CDR1 is GTSNPN and CDR2 is SVGIG in the germline V gene (reference sequence).

CDR3 nucleotides: TGTGCCAGCAGTTTTTTCTCAAATCAGCCCCAGCATTTT. Its protein is CASSFFSNQPQHF. The V gene is TRBV27, the J gene TRBJ1-5; unclear D gene. The CDR3 consists of 13 residues. CDR1 and CDR2 from the germline V gene are MNHEY and SMNVEV (reference sequence). With 3 bases removed from V and 4 bases from J, the gap between germline ends came to 7 bases.

This clonotype was detected many times. CDR3 DNA: TGCAGTGCTAGAGATCGTGGGCGAACGGGCACCGGGGAGCTGTTTTTT. Protein product: CSARDRGRTGTGELFF. The chain employs TRBV20-1 and TRBJ2-2; no clear D gene. V was trimmed by 0 bases and J by 4 bases, leaving 15 bases between them. This CDR3 spans 16 amino acids. Germline-derived CDR1 and CDR2 are DFQATT and SNEGSKA (reference sequence).

The chain carries TRBV18 and TRBJ2-1; no reliable D call. V dropped 2 bases and J dropped 8 bases, with 13 bases sitting between them. The V gene's germline CDR1 is KGHSH and CDR2 LQKENI. This CDR3 region has 14 residues. The CDR3 sequence: CASSPVWGNDEQFF. CDR3 bases: TGTGCCAGCTCACCAGTTTGGGGAAATGATGAGCAGTTCTTC.

The V call is TRBV11-2, the J call TRBJ2-7, with a weak D call TRBD1 (5 bases). V dropped 1 base and J dropped 4 bases, with 11 bases sitting between them. Germline V gives CDR1 SGHAT, CDR2 FQNNGV. This CDR3 spans 14 amino acids. The CDR3 sequence is CASSLGGRSYEQYV. CDR3 nucleotides: TGTGCCAGCAGCTTAGGGGGCAGGAGTTACGAGCAGTACGTC.

Many counts were recorded for this clonotype. V and J are TRBV4-1 and TRBJ2-6, with D uncertain. Trimming took 1 base from V and 1 from J, leaving 5 bases between them. Germline assignment: CDR1 MGHRA and CDR2 YSYEKL. The CDR3 runs 15 residues. The CDR3 coding sequence is TGCGCCAGCAGCCAAGGAGGTTCTGGGGCCAACGTCCTGACTTTC. Translated, it gives CASSQGGSGANVLTF.

This clonotype was detected a few times. V and J are TRBV4-1 and TRBJ2-7, with TRBD2 matching over 7 bases. CDR3 length: 15 amino acids. The junction had 6 bases not matched to a gene; V was cut back by 1 base and J by 3 bases. CDR1 and CDR2 from the germline V gene are MGHRA and YSYEKL. CDR3 DNA sequence: TGCGCCAGCAGCCAAGTAAAGCGGGGCGTCTACGAGCAGTACTTC. Translated, it gives CASSQVKRGVYEQYF.

This clonotype has a handful of counts. The J gene is TRBJ2-7, the V gene TRBV20-1; D gene unclear. CDR1 and CDR2 from the germline V gene are DFQATT and SNEGSKA (reference sequence). V was cut by 6 bases and J by 3 bases, with 15 bases left in between. This CDR3 spans 13 amino acids. Here the CDR3 DNA reads TGCAGTGCCGGGCTTACCTTGCTCTACGAGCAGTACGTC. It translates to CSAGLTLLYEQYV.

This clonotype has just a few counts. J is TRBJ1-5 and V is TRBV7-2, with D maybe TRBD1 (6 bases). Germline CDR1 is SGHTA and CDR2 is FQGNSA. CDR3 length: 15 residues. Trimming removed 1 base from V and 5 bases from J, with 12 bases in between. The DNA for the CDR3 is TGTGCCAGCAGCTTAGGGCAGGGGCTGGATCAGCCCCAGCATTTT. Its translation: CASSLGQGLDQPQHF.

This sequence joins TRBV20-1 and TRBJ2-7; 8 bases fit TRBD2. Germline assignment: CDR1 DFQATT and CDR2 SNEGSKA (reference sequence). J was trimmed by 6 bases and V by 5 bases; bases with no gene match: 9. The CDR3 totals 13 residues. The CDR3 nucleotides are TGCAGTGCTCTACCGGGGGGGCGGGTCGAGCAGTACGTC. Translated: CSALPGGRVEQYV.

This clonotype was detected a few times. The chain joins TRBV19 to TRBJ2-7; D ambiguous. CDR1 is LNHDA and CDR2 is SQIVND in the germline V gene (reference sequence). The V and J ends lost 3 bases and 4 bases respectively, with 13 bases between them. CDR3 length: 14 amino acids. CDR3 sequence: CASSILGPPYEQYF. For the CDR3, the DNA is TGTGCCAGTAGTATTTTGGGTCCCCCGTACGAGCAGTACTTC. The full variable domain, with the rest looked up from reference TRBV19 and TRBJ2-7, is DGGITQSPKYLFRKEGQNVTLSCEQNLNHDAMYWYRQDPGQGLRLIYYSQIVNDFQKGDIAEGYSVSREKKESFPLTVTSAQKNPTAFYLCASSILGPPYEQYFGPGTRLTVT.

This clonotype was counted once. A read error is possible here, since a much larger clone lies one base away. The CDR3 spells CSARDWKGSYTEASF. The CDR3 region has the DNA TGCAGTGCTAGAGATTGGAAGGGGTCGTACACTGAAGCTTCCTTT. The gene calls are TRBV20-1 and TRBJ1-1, with a possible D match to TRBD1 (5 bases). Germline values: CDR1 DFQATT, CDR2 SNEGSKA (reference sequence). This CDR3 has 15 residues.

The V call is TRBV18, the J call TRBJ2-7, with 8 bases identical to TRBD1. V gave up 2 bases and J gave up 3 bases; unmatched junction bases: 6. Germline V gene sequence: CDR1 KGHSH, CDR2 LQKENI. This CDR3 is built from 15 residues. CDR3 DNA sequence: TGTGCCAGCTCACCAGAGGACAGGGCCCTCTACGAGCAGTACGTC. It encodes CASSPEDRALYEQYV.

The J gene is TRBJ2-3, the V gene TRBV12-3 or TRBV12-4, with 8 bases aligning to TRBD2. This CDR3 is 11 amino acids long. V was pared by 6 bases and J by 11 bases, with 4 bases of the junction left unmatched. This CDR3 reads CASRATSGQYF. Written as DNA, the CDR3 is TGTGCCAGCAGAGCTACTAGCGGGCAGTATTTT.

The J gene is TRBJ2-5, the V gene TRBV5-1; possibly TRBD2 for D (6 bases). Trimming cost V 5 bases and J 4 bases, with 15 bases left between them. Per the germline V gene, CDR1 is SGHRS and CDR2 is YFSETQ. The CDR3 totals 14 residues. The CDR3 sequence: CASRPFGGLETQYF. The CDR3 DNA is TGCGCCAGCAGGCCGTTTGGGGGGTTAGAGACCCAGTACTTC.

The J gene is TRBJ1-1, the V gene TRBV4-3; D is perhaps TRBD1 (6 bases). The ends were cut back, 4 bases at V and 6 bases at J, with 18 bases in the middle. Looked up from germline, CDR1 is LGHNA and CDR2 is YSLEER. The CDR3 runs to 15 residues. CDR3 amino acids: CASSPTSGDRSEAFF. In DNA, the CDR3 is TGCGCCAGCAGCCCTACATCAGGGGATCGGTCTGAAGCTTTCTTT.

This clonotype has just a few counts. The chain has TRBV7-3 and TRBJ2-5; 9 bases align to TRBD1. This CDR3 spans 13 amino acids. V shed 4 bases and J 5 bases; nucleotides not matched to a gene: 2. The germline CDR1 and CDR2 sequences are SGHTA and FQGTGA. CDR3 sequence (DNA): TGTGCCAGCAGCTCGGGGACAGGGGAGACCCAGTACTTC. Residues: CASSSGTGETQYF.

The chain couples TRBV29-1 to TRBJ2-7, with TRBD1 as a possible D gene (6 bases). CDR1 is SQVTM and CDR2 is ANQGSEA in the germline V gene. This CDR3 has 14 amino acids. V was pared by 3 bases and J by 2 bases, with 14 bases between. The CDR3 region has the DNA TGCAGCGTTGACTACACAGGGTTCCCCTACGAGCAGTACGTC. It yields the protein CSVDYTGFPYEQYV.

This clonotype was picked up many times. The chain carries TRBV20-1 and TRBJ2-5; the D is unclear. Trimming removed 3 bases from V and 4 bases from J, with 9 bases in between. Germline V gene lookup returns CDR1 DFQATT and CDR2 SNEGSKA (reference sequence). The CDR3 length is 12 residues. CDR3 loop: CSARSWLETQYF. Written as DNA, the CDR3 is TGCAGTGCTAGGAGTTGGCTAGAGACCCAGTACTTC.

The chain has TRBV6-5 and TRBJ2-2; weak D call: TRBD1 (6 bases). The ends were cut back, 2 bases at V and 4 bases at J, with 8 bases in the middle. This CDR3 comprises 14 residues. Germline values: CDR1 MNHEY, CDR2 SVGAGI. The CDR3 coding sequence is TGTGCCAGCAGTTACGGGACACTCACCGGGGAGCTGTTTTTT. This sequence encodes CASSYGTLTGELFF.

J is TRBJ2-2 and V is TRBV29-1; 7 positions match TRBD2. With V trimmed by 3 bases and J by 5 bases, 3 bases remained unmatched. This CDR3 region has 13 residues. Per germline, CDR1 SQVTM and CDR2 ANQGSEA. The CDR3 DNA follows: TGCAGCGTTGAGGGGCGGGGGACCGGGGAGCTGTTTTTT. The encoded protein is CSVEGRGTGELFF.